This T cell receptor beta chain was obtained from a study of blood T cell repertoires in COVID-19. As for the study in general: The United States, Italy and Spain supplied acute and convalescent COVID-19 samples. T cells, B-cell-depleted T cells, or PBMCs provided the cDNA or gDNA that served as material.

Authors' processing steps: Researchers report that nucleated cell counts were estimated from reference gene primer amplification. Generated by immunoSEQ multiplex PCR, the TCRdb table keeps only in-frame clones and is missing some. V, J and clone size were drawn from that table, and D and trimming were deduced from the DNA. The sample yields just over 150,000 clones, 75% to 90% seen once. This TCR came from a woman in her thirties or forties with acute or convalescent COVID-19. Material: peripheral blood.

CDR3 bases: TGTGCCAGCAGCTTACATCAAGGGGGCGAGTTGATTGAGCAGTACTTC. This codes for CASSLHQGGELIEQYF. The genes are TRBV11-2 and TRBJ2-7; 7 bases fit TRBD1. The germline CDR1 and CDR2 sequences are SGHAT and FQNNGV. The CDR3 sequence is 16 residues long. The ends lost 2 bases at V and 7 bases at J; junction bases unmatched: 14.